What follows are 9 T cell receptor beta chains derived from one specimen sequenced in a study of T cell repertoires in cytomegalovirus infection (dated by TCRdb to the late 2010s). Sequenced using an Illumina HiSeq 1500. TCRdb reworked the public reads: Q25 trimming with fastp, MiXCR clone assembly, productive beta chains retained. Duplicate CDR3 protein sequences are folded into a single record with the most common DNA and genes. The sample data list 150,000 to 200,000 distinct CDR3 sequences, and under 15% of these were observed just once. The ten top clones hold 25% to 30% of the sample. Sequences were obtained from PBMCs. These TCRs come from a human donor in good health (CMV status not recorded). Some clones in this sample may be carry-over from other donors' samples.

The chain is built from TRBV29-1 and TRBJ2-2; D gene unclear. Germline CDR1 and CDR2: SQVTM and ANQGSEA. The CDR3 contains 12 residues. The V and J ends lost 2 bases and 1 base respectively, with 2 bases between them. DNA of the CDR3: TGCAGCGTTGAACAGAACACCGGGGAGCTGTTTTTT. Protein: CSVEQNTGELFF.

This clonotype was seen more than once but under ten times. The genes are TRBV15 and TRBJ1-5; 8 bases agree with TRBD1. V lost 3 bases, J lost 4 bases, and 5 bases stayed unmatched. The V gene's germline CDR1 is LNHNV and CDR2 YYDKDF (reference sequence). The CDR3 contains 15 residues. This CDR3 is CATSSRQGPNQPQHF. CDR3 bases: TGTGCCACCAGCAGCCGACAGGGGCCTAATCAGCCCCAGCATTTT.

This clonotype occurred a few times. The chain joins TRBV12-3 or TRBV12-4 to TRBJ1-4; 9 nucleotides align to TRBD1. J was trimmed by 8 bases and V by 6 bases; bases with no gene match: 4. This CDR3 is 13 amino acids long. CDR3: CASSTGGAEKLFF. The CDR3 coding sequence is TGTGCCAGCAGCACAGGGGGCGCGGAAAAACTGTTTTTT.

This clonotype was seen more than once but under ten times. V gene TRBV6-2 or TRBV6-3 combines with J gene TRBJ2-1; 9 bases agree with TRBD2. The CDR3 spans 17 residues. CDR1 is MNHEY, CDR2 SVGEGT, per germline. V was clipped by 5 bases and J by 3 bases; unmatched bases: 11. The CDR3 DNA reads as TGTGCCAGCAGTCCAGAGAGCGGGAGGCCCTACTACAATGAGCAGTTCTTC. This codes for CASSPESGRPYYNEQFF.

Here the CDR3 reads CSARVEKVLAGEQYF. In DNA, the CDR3 is TGCAGTGCTAGAGTGGAGAAGGTTCTAGCCGGAGAGCAGTACTTC. The chain combines TRBV20-1 with TRBJ2-7, with D perhaps TRBD2 (5 bases). The ends were cut back, 1 base at V and 7 bases at J, with 20 bases in the middle. Looked up from germline, CDR1 is DFQATT and CDR2 is SNEGSKA (reference sequence). CDR3 length: 15 amino acids.

The J gene is TRBJ1-2, the V gene TRBV14; 9 bases fit TRBD1. The germline CDR1 and CDR2 sequences are SGHDN and FVKESK. V shed 5 bases and J 2 bases; nucleotides not matched to a gene: 9. The CDR3 contains 16 residues. In DNA, the CDR3 is TGTGCCAGCAGCGAAGGGACAGGGTTCCTCAACTATGGCTACACCTTC. Its translation: CASSEGTGFLNYGYTF.

This clonotype was detected many times. One end of the junction varies from germline; a read error may be responsible. V gene TRBV12-3 or TRBV12-4 combines with J gene TRBJ1-5, with 8 bases fitting TRBD1. The CDR3 has 15 residues. CDR3 loop: CASRLDGQGYWPQHF. CDR3 in DNA: TGTGCCAGCAGGTTAGACGGACAGGGTTATTGGCCCCAGCATTTT.

This clonotype was counted at least ten times. This chain uses TRBV7-2 with TRBJ2-4; weak D call: TRBD1 (5 bases). Trimming removed 2 bases at V and 7 bases at J, with 12 bases between. CDR3 length: 14 amino acids. CDR1 and CDR2 from the germline V gene are SGHTA and FQGNSA. The CDR3 coding sequence is TGTGCCAGCAGCTTACCCGACAGACGGAACATTCAGTACTTC. Encoded protein: CASSLPDRRNIQYF. Together with reference TRBV7-2 and TRBJ2-4, the CDR3 gives the full variable domain: GAGVSQSPSNKVTEKGKDVELRCDPISGHTALYWYRQSLGQGLEFLIYFQGNSAPDKSGLPSDRFSAERTGGSVSTLTIQRTQQEDSAVYLCASSLPDRRNIQYFGAGTRLSVL.

The table lists this clonotype with many counts. This chain joins TRBV11-1 and TRBJ2-2; the match to TRBD1 covers 9 bases. Losses at the gene ends were 5 bases for V and 0 bases for J; bases not matched to a gene: 13. The CDR3 has 19 residues. Germline V gene lookup returns CDR1 SGHAT and CDR2 FQDESV (reference sequence). The CDR3 loop reads CASSPHRGLKDANTGELFF. DNA of the CDR3: TGTGCCAGCAGCCCGCACAGGGGGCTAAAAGACGCGAACACCGGGGAGCTGTTTTTT.